This TCR beta chain was recovered during a study of cytomegalovirus exposure and HLA in healthy donors. PCR amplification relied on 60 Vbeta primers (plus 13 Jbeta primers). Sequencing was performed with immunoSEQ multiplex PCR; in TCRdb, only in-frame clones are kept and a portion is missing. This table has more than 95,000 clones, 60% to 85% appearing once. This clone was seen a handful of times. Material: PBMCs. This TCR was sampled from a man aged 50-59 years in good health and CMV-seropositive.

The CDR3 here is CSASGGGGYTF. The CDR3 nucleotides read TGCAGTGCTAGTGGGGGAGGAGGCTACACCTTC. The V gene is TRBV20-1, the J gene TRBJ1-2; tentative D call: TRBD1 (5 bases). The length of the CDR3 is 11 residues. CDR1 and CDR2 (germline): DFQATT, SNEGSKA (reference sequence). The V gene lost 3 bases and the J gene lost 8 bases, with 10 bases spanning the gap.